One and the same sample provided the 18 T cell receptor beta chains below, sequenced in a study of CD8 T cells in Susac syndrome. Random-hexamer reverse transcription was applied to roughly 0.45 to 1 ug RNA. From the immunoSEQ multiplex PCR reads, TCRdb called clonotypes with MiXCR, one entry per CDR3 protein. The sample holds about 110,000 distinct CDR3 sequences, about 95% seen once. The sequenced sample was CD4+ T cells from PBMCs. These receptor sequences come from a human donor in good health.

The V gene is TRBV5-6, the J gene TRBJ2-3; 12 nucleotides align to TRBD2. V shed 1 base, J shed 4 bases, and the junction held 7 bases outside the gene matches. Germline values: CDR1 SGHDT, CDR2 YYEEEE. There are 17 residues in the CDR3. DNA for the CDR3: TGTGCCAGCAGCTTGAGACTAGCGGGAGACGGGCCAGATACGCAGTATTTT. This translates into CASSLRLAGDGPDTQYF.

The V gene is TRBV23-1, the J gene TRBJ2-1; TRBD2 aligns across 7 bases. TRBV23-1 is sorted into the ORF group, with uncertain function. V was clipped by 3 bases and J by 8 bases; unmatched bases: 7. The CDR3 is 14 residues long. CDR3 sequence reads: CASSHCLREYEQFF. The CDR3 DNA sequence: TGCGCCAGCAGTCATTGTCTGCGGGAGTATGAGCAGTTCTTC.

V is TRBV7-3 and J is TRBJ2-3, with 9 bases identical to TRBD2. Per the germline V gene, CDR1 is SGHTA and CDR2 is FQGTGA. The V segment lost 9 bases and the J segment 2 bases; nucleotides outside the gene matches: 6. The CDR3 has 14 residues. The CDR3 sequence is CASSPGLATDTQYF. The CDR3 DNA sequence: TGTGCCAGTTCCCCGGGACTAGCCACAGATACGCAGTATTTT.

The V and J genes are TRBV6-5 and TRBJ2-7; a weak D match, TRBD1 (5 bases). From germline, CDR1 is MNHEY and CDR2 SVGAGI. V was cut by 2 bases and J by 2 bases, with 19 bases left in between. This CDR3 is 17 amino acids long. Here the CDR3 DNA reads TGTGCCAGCAGTTACCCCATCCCCCAGGGCTTTACCTACGAGCAGTACTTC. It encodes CASSYPIPQGFTYEQYF.

V is TRBV5-4 and J is TRBJ2-3; 9 nucleotides match TRBD1. In germline, CDR1 is SGHNT, CDR2 YYREEE (reference sequence). The CDR3 runs to 16 residues. V dropped 3 bases and J dropped 4; count of bases not matched to a gene: 9. CDR3 sequence reads: CASSSGQGLRADTQYF. CDR3 DNA: TGTGCCAGCAGCTCGGGACAGGGCCTCCGGGCAGATACGCAGTATTTT.

The chain employs TRBV2 and TRBJ1-2, with 7 bases aligning to TRBD1. With 4 bases clipped from V and 2 bases from J, the junction kept 4 bases outside the gene matches. The germline gives CDR1 SNHLY, CDR2 FYNNEI. The CDR3 extends over 14 amino acids. The CDR3, as DNA: TGTGCCAGCAGTGTGGGACAGCAGAACTATGGCTACACCTTC. Encoded protein: CASSVGQQNYGYTF.

The chain uses TRBV28 and TRBJ2-7; TRBD1 agrees at 8 bases. CDR3 length: 13 residues. The J segment lost 6 bases and the V segment lost 6 bases, leaving 7 bases of the junction unmatched. Germline CDR1 MDHEN, CDR2 SYDVKM. As DNA, the CDR3 is TGTGCCAGCAGCGACAGGGGAGTGGGCGAGCAGTACTTC. Amino acids: CASSDRGVGEQYF.

This chain joins TRBV5-6 and TRBJ1-5, with unresolved D. Germline CDR1 SGHDT, CDR2 YYEEEE. Between the trimmed V and J ends, which lost 2 bases and 2 bases, there was a span of 5 bases. This CDR3 comprises 13 residues. The CDR3 DNA reads as TGTGCCAGCAGCTTATCTGGCAATCAGCCCCAGCATTTT. It translates to CASSLSGNQPQHF.

The chain has TRBV7-9 and TRBJ2-6; D possibly uses TRBD1 or TRBD2 (5 bases each). Trimming stripped 2 bases from V and 0 bases from J, with 17 bases between. CDR3 size: 19 residues. Germline V CDR1 and CDR2: SEHNR, FQNEAQ (reference sequence). CDR3 DNA: TGTGCCAGCAGCTTAATAATCGGGACGGCAAGCTCTGGGGCCAACGTCCTGACTTTC. Protein sequence: CASSLIIGTASSGANVLTF.

The chain links TRBV4-1 to TRBJ1-1, with 11 bases aligning to TRBD1. Trimming removed 8 bases from V and 6 bases from J; junction bases left unmatched: 5. From germline, CDR1 is MGHRA and CDR2 YSYEKL. This CDR3 is built from 13 residues. The DNA of the CDR3 is TGCGCCAGCGCGGGACAGGGGGGATCTGAAGCTTTCTTT. Translated: CASAGQGGSEAFF.

This chain links TRBV5-4 with TRBJ2-1, with TRBD1 as a possible D gene (6 bases). CDR3 size: 14 residues. V was shortened by 7 bases and J by 8 bases, with 19 bases between the two germline ends. The germline V gene has CDR1 SGHNT and CDR2 YYREEE (reference sequence). CDR3 sequence: CASHLGGVGDEQFF. The CDR3 nucleotides are TGTGCCAGCCATCTAGGGGGAGTGGGGGATGAGCAGTTCTTC.

The V gene is TRBV7-8, the J gene TRBJ1-1, with 9 nucleotides matching TRBD1. Per germline, CDR1 SGHVS and CDR2 FQNEAQ. The CDR3 runs to 14 residues. V lost 5 bases, J lost 3 bases, and 4 bases stayed unmatched. The DNA of the CDR3 is TGTGCCAGCAGCGGTCGACAGGGGGACACTGAAGCTTTCTTT. Its translation: CASSGRQGDTEAFF.

This chain's CDR3 is CASSQRVGGQETQYF. The CDR3, as DNA: TGTGCCAGCAGCCAAAGGGTGGGGGGCCAAGAGACCCAGTACTTC. The chain combines TRBV4-2 with TRBJ2-5; D might be TRBD2 (6 bases). The V gene lost 2 bases and the J gene lost 1 base, with 11 bases spanning the gap. Per germline, CDR1 LGHNA and CDR2 YNFKEQ. The CDR3 totals 15 residues.

The CDR3 sequence is CASSQSYDTQYF. The CDR3 nucleotides read TGTGCCAGCAGCCAGTCCTACGATACGCAGTATTTT. This chain connects TRBV7-2 to TRBJ2-3, with unresolved D. Germline V lookup: CDR1 SGHTA, CDR2 FQGNSA. Trimming shortened V by 5 bases and J by 6 bases, and 9 bases separated the two germline ends. The CDR3 runs to 12 residues.

The chain joins TRBV20-1 to TRBJ1-3; D not certain. The CDR3 extends over 9 amino acids. V was clipped by 8 bases and J by 4 bases, with 3 bases between them. Germline assignment: CDR1 DFQATT and CDR2 SNEGSKA (reference sequence). The chain's CDR3 is CSLGNTIYF. For the CDR3, the DNA is TGCAGTTTAGGAAACACCATATATTTT.

This chain uses TRBV6-1 with TRBJ1-5, with D hard to call. V gave up 5 bases and J gave up 3 bases, with 5 bases separating them. The CDR3 is 12 amino acids. Germline-derived CDR1 and CDR2 are MNHNS and SASEGT. The CDR3 DNA reads as TGTGCCAGCAGTCTTATCAATCAGCCCCAGCATTTT. It translates to CASSLINQPQHF.

The V gene is TRBV9, the J gene TRBJ1-3; D remains ambiguous. Germline loops: CDR1 SGDLS, CDR2 YYNGEE. The CDR3 consists of 15 residues. Trimming pared 0 bases from V and 3 bases from J, leaving 10 bases between. The CDR3 loop reads CASSVATGHGNTIYF. The DNA for the CDR3 is TGTGCCAGCAGCGTAGCTACCGGGCATGGAAACACCATATATTTT.

V usage is TRBV30 and J usage is TRBJ1-1, with 8 bases matching TRBD1. Germline V gene lookup returns CDR1 GTSNPN and CDR2 SVGIG (reference sequence). The V segment lost 5 bases and the J segment 4 bases; nucleotides outside the gene matches: 6. There are 13 residues in the CDR3. The CDR3 here is CAWSSGGSTEAFF. The CDR3 DNA reads as TGTGCCTGGTCCTCAGGGGGCAGCACTGAAGCTTTCTTT.